This T cell receptor beta chain was captured in a study of blood T cells in healthy people across ages. Primed by a sample-barcoded 5' primer and a J-beta primer mix, a second PCR proceeded for about 6 to 12 cycles. One entry per CDR3 protein, called by TCRdb with MiXCR from the 5' RACE reads. This sample carries hundreds of thousands of distinct CDR3 sequences, around 24% of them seen once, and the ten largest clones take roughly 10%. Donors gave roughly 10 milliliters of peripheral blood apiece. The ends were cut back, 4 bases at V and 1 base at J, with 10 bases in the middle. This CDR3 is built from 14 residues. Germline V gene data show CDR1 as SGHTA and CDR2 as FQGNSA. The data also belong to a second study, concerning T cells of mothers and their children.

Source material: blood. This receptor was taken from a boy between 10 and 17 years old in good health. The chain has TRBV7-2 and TRBJ1-1; D ambiguous. The CDR3 protein is CASSSEAANTEAFF. The CDR3 DNA sequence: TGTGCCAGCAGCTCCGAGGCGGCGAACACTGAAGCTTTCTTT.